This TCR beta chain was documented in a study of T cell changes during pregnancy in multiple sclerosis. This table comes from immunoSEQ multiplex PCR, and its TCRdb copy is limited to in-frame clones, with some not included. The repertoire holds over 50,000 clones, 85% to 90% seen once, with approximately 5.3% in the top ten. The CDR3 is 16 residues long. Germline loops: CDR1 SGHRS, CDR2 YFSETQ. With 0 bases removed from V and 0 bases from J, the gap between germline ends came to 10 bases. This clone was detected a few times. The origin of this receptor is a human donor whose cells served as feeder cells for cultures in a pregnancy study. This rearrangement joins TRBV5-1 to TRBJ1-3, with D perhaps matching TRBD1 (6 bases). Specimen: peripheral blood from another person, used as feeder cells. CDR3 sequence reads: CASSLEVQGSGNTIYF. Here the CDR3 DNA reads TGCGCCAGCAGCTTGGAAGTACAGGGCTCTGGAAACACCATATATTTT.